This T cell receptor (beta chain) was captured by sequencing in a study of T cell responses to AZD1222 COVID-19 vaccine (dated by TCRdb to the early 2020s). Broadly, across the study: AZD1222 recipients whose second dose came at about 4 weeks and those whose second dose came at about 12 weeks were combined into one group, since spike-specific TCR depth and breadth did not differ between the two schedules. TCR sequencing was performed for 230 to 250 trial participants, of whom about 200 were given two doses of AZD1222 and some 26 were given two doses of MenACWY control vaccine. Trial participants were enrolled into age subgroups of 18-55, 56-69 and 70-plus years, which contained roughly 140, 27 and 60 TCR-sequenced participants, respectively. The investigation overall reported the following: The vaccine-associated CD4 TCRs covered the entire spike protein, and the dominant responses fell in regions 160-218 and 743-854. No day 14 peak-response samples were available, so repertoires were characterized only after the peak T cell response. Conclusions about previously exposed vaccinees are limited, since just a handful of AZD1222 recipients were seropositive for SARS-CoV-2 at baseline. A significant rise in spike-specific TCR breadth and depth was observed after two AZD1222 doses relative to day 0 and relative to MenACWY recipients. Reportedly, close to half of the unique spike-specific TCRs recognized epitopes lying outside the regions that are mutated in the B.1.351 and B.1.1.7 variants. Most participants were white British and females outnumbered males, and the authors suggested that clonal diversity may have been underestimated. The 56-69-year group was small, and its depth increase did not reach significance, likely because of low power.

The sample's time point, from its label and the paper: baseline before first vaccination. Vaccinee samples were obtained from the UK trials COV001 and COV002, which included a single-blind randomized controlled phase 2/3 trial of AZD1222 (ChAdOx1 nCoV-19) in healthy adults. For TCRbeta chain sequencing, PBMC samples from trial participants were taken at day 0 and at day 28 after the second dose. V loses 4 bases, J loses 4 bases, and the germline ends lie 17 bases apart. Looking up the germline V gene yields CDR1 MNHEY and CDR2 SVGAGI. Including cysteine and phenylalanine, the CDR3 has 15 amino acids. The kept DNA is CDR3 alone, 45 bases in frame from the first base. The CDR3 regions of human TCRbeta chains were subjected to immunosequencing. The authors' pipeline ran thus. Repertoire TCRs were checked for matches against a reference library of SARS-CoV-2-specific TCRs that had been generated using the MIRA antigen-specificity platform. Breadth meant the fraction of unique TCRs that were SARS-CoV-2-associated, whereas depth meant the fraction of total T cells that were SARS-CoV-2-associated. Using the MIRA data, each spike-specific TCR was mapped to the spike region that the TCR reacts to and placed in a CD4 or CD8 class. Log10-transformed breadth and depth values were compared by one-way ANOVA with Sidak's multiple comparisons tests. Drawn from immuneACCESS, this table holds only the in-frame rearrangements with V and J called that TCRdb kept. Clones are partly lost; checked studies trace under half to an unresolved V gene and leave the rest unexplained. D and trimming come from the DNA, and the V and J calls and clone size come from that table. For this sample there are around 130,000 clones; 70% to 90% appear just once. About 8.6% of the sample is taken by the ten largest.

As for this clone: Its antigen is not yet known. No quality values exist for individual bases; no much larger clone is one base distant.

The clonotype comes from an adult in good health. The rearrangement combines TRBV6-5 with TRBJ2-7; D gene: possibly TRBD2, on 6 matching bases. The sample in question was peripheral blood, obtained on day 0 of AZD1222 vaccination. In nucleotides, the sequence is TGTGCCAGCAGTTCCCGTGGAGGGCGCAGGTACGAGCAGTACTTC. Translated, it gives CASSSRGGRRYEQYF.